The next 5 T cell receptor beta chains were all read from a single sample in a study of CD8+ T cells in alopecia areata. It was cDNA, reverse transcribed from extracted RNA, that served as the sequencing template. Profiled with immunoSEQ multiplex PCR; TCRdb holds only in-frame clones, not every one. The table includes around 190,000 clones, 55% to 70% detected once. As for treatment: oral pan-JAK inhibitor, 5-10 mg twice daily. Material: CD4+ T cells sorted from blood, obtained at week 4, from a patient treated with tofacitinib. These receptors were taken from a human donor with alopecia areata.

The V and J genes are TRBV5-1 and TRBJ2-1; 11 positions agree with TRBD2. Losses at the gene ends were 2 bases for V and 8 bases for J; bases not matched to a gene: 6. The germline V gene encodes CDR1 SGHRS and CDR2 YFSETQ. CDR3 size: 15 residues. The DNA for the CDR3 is TGCGCCAGCAGCTTCCAACTAGCGGGGGTCGATGAGCAGTTCTTC. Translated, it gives CASSFQLAGVDEQFF.

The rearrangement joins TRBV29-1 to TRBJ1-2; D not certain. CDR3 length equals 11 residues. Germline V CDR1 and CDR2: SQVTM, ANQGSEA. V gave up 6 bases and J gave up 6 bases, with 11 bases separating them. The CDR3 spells CSVRRYNGYTF. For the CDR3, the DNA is TGCAGCGTACGGAGGTACAATGGCTACACCTTC.

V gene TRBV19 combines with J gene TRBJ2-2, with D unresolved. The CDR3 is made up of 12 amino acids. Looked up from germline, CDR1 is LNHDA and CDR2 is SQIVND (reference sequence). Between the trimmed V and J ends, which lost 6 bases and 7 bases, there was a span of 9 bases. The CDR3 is CASRREVGELFF. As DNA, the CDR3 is TGTGCCAGTAGAAGGGAAGTCGGGGAGCTGTTTTTT.

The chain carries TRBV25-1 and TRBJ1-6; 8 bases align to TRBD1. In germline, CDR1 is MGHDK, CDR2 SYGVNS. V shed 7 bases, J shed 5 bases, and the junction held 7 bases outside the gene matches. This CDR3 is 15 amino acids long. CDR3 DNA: TGTGCCAGCACCAGGGACAGGAGCCATAATTCACCCCTCCACTTT. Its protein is CASTRDRSHNSPLHF.

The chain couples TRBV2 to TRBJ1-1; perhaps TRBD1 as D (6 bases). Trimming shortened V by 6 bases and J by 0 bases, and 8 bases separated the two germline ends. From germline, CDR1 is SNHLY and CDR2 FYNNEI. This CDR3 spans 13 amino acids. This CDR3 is CASRGTLNTEAFF. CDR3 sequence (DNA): TGTGCCAGCAGGGGGACACTGAACACTGAAGCTTTCTTT.